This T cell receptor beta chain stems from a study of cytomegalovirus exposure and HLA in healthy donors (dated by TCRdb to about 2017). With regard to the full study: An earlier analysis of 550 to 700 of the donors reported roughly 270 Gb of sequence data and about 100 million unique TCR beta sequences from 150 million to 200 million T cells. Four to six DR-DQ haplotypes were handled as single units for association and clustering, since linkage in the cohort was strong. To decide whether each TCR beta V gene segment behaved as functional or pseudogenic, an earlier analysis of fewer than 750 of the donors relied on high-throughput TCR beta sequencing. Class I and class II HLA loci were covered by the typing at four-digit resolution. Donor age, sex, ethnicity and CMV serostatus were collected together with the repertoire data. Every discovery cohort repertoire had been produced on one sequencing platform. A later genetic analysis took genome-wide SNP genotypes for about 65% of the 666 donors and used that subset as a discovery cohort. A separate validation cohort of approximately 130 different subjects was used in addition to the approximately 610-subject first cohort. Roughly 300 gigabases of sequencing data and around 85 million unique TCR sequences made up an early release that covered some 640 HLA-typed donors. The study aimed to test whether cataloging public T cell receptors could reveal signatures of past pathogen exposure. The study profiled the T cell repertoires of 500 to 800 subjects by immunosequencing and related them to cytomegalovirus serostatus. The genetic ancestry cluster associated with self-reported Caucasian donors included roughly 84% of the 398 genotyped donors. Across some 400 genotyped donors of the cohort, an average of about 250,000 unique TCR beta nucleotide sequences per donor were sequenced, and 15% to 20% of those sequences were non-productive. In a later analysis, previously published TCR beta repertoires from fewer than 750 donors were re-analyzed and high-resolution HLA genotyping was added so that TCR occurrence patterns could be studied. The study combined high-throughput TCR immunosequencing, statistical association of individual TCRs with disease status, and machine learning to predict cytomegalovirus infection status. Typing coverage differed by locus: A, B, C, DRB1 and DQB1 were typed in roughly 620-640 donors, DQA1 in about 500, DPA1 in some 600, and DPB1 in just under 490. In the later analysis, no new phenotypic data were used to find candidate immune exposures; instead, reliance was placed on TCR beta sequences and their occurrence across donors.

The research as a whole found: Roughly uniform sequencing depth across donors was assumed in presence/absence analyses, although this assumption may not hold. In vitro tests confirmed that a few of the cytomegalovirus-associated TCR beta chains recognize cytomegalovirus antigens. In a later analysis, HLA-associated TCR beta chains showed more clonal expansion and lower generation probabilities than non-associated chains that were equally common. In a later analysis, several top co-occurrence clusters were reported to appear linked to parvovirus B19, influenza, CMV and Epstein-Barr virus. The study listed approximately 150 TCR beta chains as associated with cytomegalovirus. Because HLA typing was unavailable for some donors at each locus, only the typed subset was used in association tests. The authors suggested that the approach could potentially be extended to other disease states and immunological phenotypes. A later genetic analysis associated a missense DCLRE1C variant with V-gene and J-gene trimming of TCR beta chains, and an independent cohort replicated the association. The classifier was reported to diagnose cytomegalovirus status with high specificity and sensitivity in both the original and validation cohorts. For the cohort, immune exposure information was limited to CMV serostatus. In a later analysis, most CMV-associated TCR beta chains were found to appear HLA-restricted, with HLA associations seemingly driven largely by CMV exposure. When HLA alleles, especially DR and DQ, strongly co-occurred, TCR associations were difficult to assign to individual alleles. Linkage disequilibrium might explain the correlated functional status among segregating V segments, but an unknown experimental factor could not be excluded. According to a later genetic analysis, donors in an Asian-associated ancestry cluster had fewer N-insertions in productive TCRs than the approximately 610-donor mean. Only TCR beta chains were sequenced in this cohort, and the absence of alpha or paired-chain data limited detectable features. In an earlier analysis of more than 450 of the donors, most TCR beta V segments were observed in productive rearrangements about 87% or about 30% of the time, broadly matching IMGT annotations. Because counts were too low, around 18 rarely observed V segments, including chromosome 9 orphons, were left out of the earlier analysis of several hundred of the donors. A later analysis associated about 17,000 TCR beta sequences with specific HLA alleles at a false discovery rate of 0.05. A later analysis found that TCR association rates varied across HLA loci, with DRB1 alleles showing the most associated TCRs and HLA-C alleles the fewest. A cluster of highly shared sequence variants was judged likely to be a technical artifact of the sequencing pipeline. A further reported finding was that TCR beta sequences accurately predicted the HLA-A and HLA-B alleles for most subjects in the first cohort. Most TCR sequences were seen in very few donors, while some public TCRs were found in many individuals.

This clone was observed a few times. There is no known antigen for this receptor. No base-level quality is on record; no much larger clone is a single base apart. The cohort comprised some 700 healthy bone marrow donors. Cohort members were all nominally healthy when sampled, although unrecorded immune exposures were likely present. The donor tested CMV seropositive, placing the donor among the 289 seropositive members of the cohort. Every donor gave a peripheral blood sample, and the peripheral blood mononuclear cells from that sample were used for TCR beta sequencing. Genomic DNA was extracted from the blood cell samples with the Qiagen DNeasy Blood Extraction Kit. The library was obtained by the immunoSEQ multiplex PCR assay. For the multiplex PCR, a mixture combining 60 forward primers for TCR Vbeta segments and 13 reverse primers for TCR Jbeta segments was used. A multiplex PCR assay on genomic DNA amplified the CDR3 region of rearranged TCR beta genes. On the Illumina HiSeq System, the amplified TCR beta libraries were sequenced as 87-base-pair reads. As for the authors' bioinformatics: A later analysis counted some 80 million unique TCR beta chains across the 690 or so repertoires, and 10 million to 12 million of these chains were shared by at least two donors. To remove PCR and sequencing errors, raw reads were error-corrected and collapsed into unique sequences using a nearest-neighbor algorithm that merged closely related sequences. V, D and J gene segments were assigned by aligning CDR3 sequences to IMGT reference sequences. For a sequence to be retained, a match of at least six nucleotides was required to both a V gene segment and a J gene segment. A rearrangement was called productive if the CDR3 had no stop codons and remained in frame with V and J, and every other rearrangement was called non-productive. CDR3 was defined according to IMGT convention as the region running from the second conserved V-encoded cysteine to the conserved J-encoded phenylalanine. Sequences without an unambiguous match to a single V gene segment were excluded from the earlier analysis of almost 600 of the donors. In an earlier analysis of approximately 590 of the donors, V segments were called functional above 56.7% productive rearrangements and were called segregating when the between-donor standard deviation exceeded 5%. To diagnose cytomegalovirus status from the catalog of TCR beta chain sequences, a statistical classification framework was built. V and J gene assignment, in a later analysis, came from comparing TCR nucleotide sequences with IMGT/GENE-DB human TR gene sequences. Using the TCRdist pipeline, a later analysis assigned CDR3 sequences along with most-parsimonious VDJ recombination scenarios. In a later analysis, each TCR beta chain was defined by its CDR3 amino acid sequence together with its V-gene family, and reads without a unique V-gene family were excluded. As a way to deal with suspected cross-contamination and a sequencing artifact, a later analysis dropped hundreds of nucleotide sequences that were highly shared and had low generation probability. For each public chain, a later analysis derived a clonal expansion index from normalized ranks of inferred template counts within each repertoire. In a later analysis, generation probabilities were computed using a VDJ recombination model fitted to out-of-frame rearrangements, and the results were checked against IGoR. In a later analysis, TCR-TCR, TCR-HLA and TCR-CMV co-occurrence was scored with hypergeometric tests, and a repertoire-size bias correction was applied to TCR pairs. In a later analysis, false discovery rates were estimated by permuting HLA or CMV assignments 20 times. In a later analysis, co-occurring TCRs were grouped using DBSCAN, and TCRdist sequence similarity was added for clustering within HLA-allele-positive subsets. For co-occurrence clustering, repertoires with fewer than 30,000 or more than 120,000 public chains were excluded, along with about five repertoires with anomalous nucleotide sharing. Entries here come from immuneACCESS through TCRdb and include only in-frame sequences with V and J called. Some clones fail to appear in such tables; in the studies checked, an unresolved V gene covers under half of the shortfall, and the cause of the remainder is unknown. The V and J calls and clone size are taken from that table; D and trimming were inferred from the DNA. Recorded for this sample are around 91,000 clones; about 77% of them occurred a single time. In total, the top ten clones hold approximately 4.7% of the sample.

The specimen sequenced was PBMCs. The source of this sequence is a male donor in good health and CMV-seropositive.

CDR3 sequence: CAWRMRDRAKNIQYF. In nucleotides, the sequence is TGTGCCTGGAGGATGAGGGACAGGGCCAAAAACATTCAGTACTTC. The chain employs TRBV30 and TRBJ2-4; TRBD1 matches 8 bases in the middle. Including cysteine and phenylalanine, the CDR3 has 15 amino acids. The CDR3 DNA has 45 bases and is translated from base 1. CDR1 and CDR2 are read off the germline V gene (reference sequence) as GTSNPN and SVGIG. Relative to germline, V is missing 3 bases and J is missing 1 base, with 5 bases of the junction outside any gene match.